This TCR beta chain was observed in a study of monozygotic twins with inflammatory bowel disease. TCRdb derives one entry per CDR3 protein from the 5' RACE reads, leaving out DNA. This sample's clone table lists 93,000 or so distinct CDR3 sequences. Germline assignment: CDR1 LGHDT and CDR2 YNNKEL (reference sequence). This CDR3 is built from 13 residues. The chain carries TRBV3-1 and TRBJ2-3; TCRdb selects TRBD1, and the lack of DNA leaves this call unchecked. This clonotype was sampled from a human donor with ulcerative colitis or Crohn's disease, or a healthy co-twin of an affected twin (not recorded which). Sequencing was performed on blood. The CDR3 is CASSPQGGDTQYF.